The clone carrying this T cell receptor (beta chain) was observed a handful of times. This entry belongs to a study of patients and donors after allogeneic stem cell transplantation. The length of the CDR3 is 15 residues. Trimming at V came to 6 bases and at J to 2 bases, leaving 5 bases not matched to a gene. The germline gives CDR1 LGHNA, CDR2 YSLEER. Each CDR3 protein is one row after TCRdb ran MiXCR on the RT-PCR reads. The sample carries roughly 180,000 distinct CDR3 sequences, around two fifths recorded once. The V call is TRBV4-3, the J call TRBJ2-1, with TRBD2 matching 9 bases. This receptor was taken from a human donor who was either an allogeneic HSCT recipient or a stem cell or donor lymphocyte infusion donor (not recorded which). It is not recorded whose cells these are; they may come from a transplant donor. Sequenced input: blood, either unsorted or a sorted T cell fraction (not recorded which). CDR3 in DNA: TGCGCCAGCAGTCTTTTAGCGGGAGCCTACAATGAGCAGTTCTTC. Protein sequence: CASSLLAGAYNEQFF.